Shown below are 31 T cell receptor beta chains from a single sample sequenced in a study of cytomegalovirus exposure and HLA in healthy donors. The PCR made use of 60 Vbeta and 13 Jbeta primers. Profiling relied on immunoSEQ multiplex PCR, and the TCRdb table lists in-frame clones only, not all of them. The sample holds more than 100,000 clones, around four fifths seen once. Sequenced material: PBMCs. These TCRs come from a woman in her forties in good health and CMV-seronegative.

Details on this clone: Other DNA variants within this sample encode the same CDR3. This chain connects TRBV6-1 to TRBJ1-1; D may be TRBD1 (6 bases). V was cut by 3 bases and J by 4 bases, with 18 bases left in between. From germline, CDR1 is MNHNS and CDR2 SASEGT. This CDR3 spans 16 amino acids. The CDR3: CASSDKPGGASTEAFF. The CDR3 DNA sequence: TGTGCCAGCAGTGACAAACCGGGGGGCGCGAGCACTGAAGCTTTCTTT.

This chain joins TRBV7-2 and TRBJ2-5; 8 bases agree with TRBD2. V lost 6 bases and J lost 3; bases outside the gene matches: 6. Germline V gene lookup returns CDR1 SGHTA and CDR2 FQGNSA. CDR3 length equals 14 residues. Here the CDR3 reads CASREGTSKETQYF. DNA of the CDR3: TGTGCCAGCAGAGAGGGGACTAGTAAAGAGACCCAGTACTTC.

V is TRBV25-1 and J is TRBJ2-1; D possibly corresponds to TRBD2 (7 bases). The CDR3 loop spans 16 amino acids. Trimming stripped 4 bases from V and 4 bases from J, with 17 bases between. Germline lookup yields CDR1 MGHDK and CDR2 SYGVNS. CDR3: CASSGGGGDSYNEQFF. CDR3 DNA: TGTGCCAGCAGTGGCGGAGGGGGGGATTCTTACAATGAGCAGTTCTTC.

In regard to this clone: An end of the junction differs from the germline gene, which may be a read error. The rearrangement joins TRBV6-4 to TRBJ2-7, with 9 positions matching TRBD2. This CDR3 has 13 residues. Germline loops: CDR1 MRHNA, CDR2 SNTAGT. CDR3 coding DNA: TGTGCCAGCAGAGCGGGGGGATCCTCCGAGCAGTACTTC. This encodes CASRAGGSSEQYF.

A note on this clone: One end of the junction fails to match germline, which may point to a read error. This specimen includes other DNA sequences encoding the same CDR3. The chain has TRBV7-7 and TRBJ2-7; no reliable D call. The CDR3 is 13 amino acids. Germline CDR1 SSHAT, CDR2 FNYEAQ (reference sequence). CDR3 nucleotide sequence: TGTGCTAGCAGCTTGGGCCGAAACTACGAGCAGTACTTC. This gives the protein CASSLGRNYEQYF.

Comments on this clone: A read error may produce the germline difference seen at one junction end. CDR3 region: CASSPIRGTNAGELFF. The CDR3 DNA is TGTGCCAGCAGCCCTATCCGCGGAACGAACGCCGGGGAGCTGTTTTTT. The V call is TRBV11-2, the J call TRBJ2-2; D is unclear. Germline V gives CDR1 SGHAT, CDR2 FQNNGV. The CDR3 runs to 16 residues.

The chain has TRBV4-3 and TRBJ2-7; possible D gene TRBD1, 5 bases. CDR1 is LGHNA, CDR2 YSLEER, per germline. V gave up 4 bases and J gave up 4 bases, with 11 bases separating them. CDR3 length: 13 amino acids. The CDR3 protein is CASSRDRSYEQYF. The CDR3 nucleotides read TGCGCCAGCAGCCGAGACAGATCGTACGAGCAGTACTTC.

The chain combines TRBV6-5 with TRBJ1-1; possible D gene TRBD1, 5 bases. V dropped 0 bases and J dropped 3 bases, with 14 bases sitting between them. The CDR3 has 16 amino acids. Germline assignment: CDR1 MNHEY and CDR2 SVGAGI. CDR3: CASSYSAFSRDTEAFF. The CDR3 DNA sequence: TGTGCCAGCAGTTACTCGGCCTTCTCCAGGGACACTGAAGCTTTCTTT.

The chain combines TRBV9 with TRBJ2-1; 8 bases line up with TRBD1. The J segment lost 2 bases and the V segment lost 0 bases, leaving 7 bases of the junction unmatched. The CDR3 covers 17 residues. CDR1 and CDR2 from the germline V gene are SGDLS and YYNGEE. CDR3 DNA sequence: TGTGCCAGCAGCGTAGGAGCATCAGGGGGCGCCTACAATGAGCAGTTCTTC. Protein product: CASSVGASGGAYNEQFF.

This clone was seen once. The CDR3 reads CATSGSGVTDTQYF. As DNA, the CDR3 is TGTGCTACTAGCGGGAGTGGTGTCACAGATACGCAGTATTTT. The V call is TRBV19, the J call TRBJ2-3; TRBD2 aligns across 11 bases. CDR3 length: 14 residues. From germline, CDR1 is LNHDA and CDR2 SQIVND (reference sequence).

On this clone: An end of the junction does not agree with germline; a read error may underlie this. The rearrangement links TRBV30 to TRBJ1-5, with a weak D call TRBD1 (5 bases). CDR3 length: 17 residues. Germline lookup yields CDR1 GTSNPN and CDR2 SVGIG (reference sequence). Here the CDR3 reads CARSDDRSLGTNQPQHF. CDR3 bases: TGTGCCCGGAGCGATGACAGAAGCTTAGGGACTAATCAGCCCCAGCATTTT.

The chain is built from TRBV7-3 and TRBJ1-1; D not certain. Per germline, CDR1 SGHTA and CDR2 FQGTGA. The CDR3 runs 14 residues. Trimming pared 2 bases from V and 0 bases from J, leaving 7 bases between. The CDR3 nucleotides are TGTGCCAGCAGCTTAGCGAGCATGAACACTGAAGCTTTCTTT. It encodes CASSLASMNTEAFF.

As DNA, the CDR3 is TGTGCCAGCAGCCCAAGGACAGGCCCCAGCTCCTACGAGCAGTACTTC. This codes for CASSPRTGPSSYEQYF. The V gene is TRBV7-9, the J gene TRBJ2-7; 7 bases are shared with TRBD1. V was pared by 5 bases and J by 0 bases, with 10 bases of the junction left unmatched. CDR1 is SEHNR and CDR2 is FQNEAQ in the germline V gene (reference sequence). This CDR3 region has 16 residues.

V is TRBV5-6 and J is TRBJ2-7; 10 bases are a match to TRBD1. V was pared by 3 bases and J by 11 bases, with 11 bases of the junction left unmatched. Germline V lookup: CDR1 SGHDT, CDR2 YYEEEE. The CDR3 loop spans 14 amino acids. CDR3 sequence reads: CASSSSGTGVREYF. The CDR3 nucleotides are TGTGCCAGCAGCTCTTCCGGGACAGGGGTGCGGGAGTACTTC.

The chain employs TRBV9 and TRBJ2-7, with D possibly being TRBD2 (5 bases). Trimming removed 0 bases from V and 0 bases from J, with 10 bases in between. The germline V gene encodes CDR1 SGDLS and CDR2 YYNGEE. The length of the CDR3 is 15 residues. For the CDR3, the DNA is TGTGCCAGCAGCGTAGGCGGAGCGGACTCCTACGAGCAGTACTTC. Its protein product is CASSVGGADSYEQYF. Together with reference TRBV9 and TRBJ2-7, the CDR3 gives the full variable domain: DSGVTQTPKHLITATGQRVTLRCSPRSGDLSVYWYQQSLDQGLQFLIQYYNGEERAKGNILERFSAQQFPDLHSELNLSSLELGDSALYFCASSVGGADSYEQYFGPGTRLTVT.

The chain links TRBV6-6 to TRBJ2-7; D gene unclear. V was clipped by 6 bases and J by 5 bases, with 11 bases between them. This CDR3 spans 12 amino acids. Germline V lookup: CDR1 MNHNY, CDR2 SVGAGI (reference sequence). CDR3 bases: TGTGCCAGCAGCGGAAGGAGCCACGAGCAGTACTTC. This codes for CASSGRSHEQYF.

The CDR3 DNA follows: TGCGCCAGCAGCCAAGATCTGAACACCGCGGCCAACGTCCTGACTTTC. Translated, it gives CASSQDLNTAANVLTF. The gene calls are TRBV4-1 and TRBJ2-6; D is unresolved. In germline, CDR1 is MGHRA, CDR2 YSYEKL. Trimming removed 0 bases at V and 6 bases at J, with 12 bases between. The CDR3 is made up of 16 amino acids.

The chain carries TRBV27 and TRBJ1-5; D gene uncertain. The V and J ends lost 0 bases and 7 bases respectively, with 7 bases between them. CDR1 is MNHEY, CDR2 SMNVEV, per germline (reference sequence). The CDR3 runs to 13 residues. The CDR3 DNA sequence: TGTGCCAGCAGTTTATCGAGGGTCCAGCCCCAGCATTTT. Translated: CASSLSRVQPQHF.

This clone was recorded a few times. The chain has TRBV5-1 and TRBJ2-2; TRBD2 matches 8 bases. The CDR3 has 22 residues. V shed 5 bases and J 2 bases; nucleotides not matched to a gene: 26. CDR1 and CDR2 from the germline V gene are SGHRS and YFSETQ. CDR3 protein: CASRTRGAGGLRTFLNTGELFF. The DNA of the CDR3 is TGCGCCAGCAGGACCAGGGGCGCGGGGGGTCTACGAACCTTCCTCAACACCGGGGAGCTGTTTTTT.

The rearrangement joins TRBV7-2 to TRBJ2-3; D may be TRBD2 (6 bases). The CDR3 covers 15 residues. V lost 5 bases and J 1 base, leaving 13 bases between the germline ends. Looked up from germline, CDR1 is SGHTA and CDR2 is FQGNSA. CDR3 region: CASSPPGGGTDTQYF. The CDR3 nucleotides are TGTGCCAGCAGCCCCCCCGGAGGGGGCACAGATACGCAGTATTTT.

The chain uses TRBV7-8 and TRBJ2-3; the match to TRBD2 covers 14 bases. V lost 6 bases to trimming and J lost 0 bases; unmatched junction nucleotides: 8. The germline CDR1 and CDR2 sequences are SGHVS and FQNEAQ. The CDR3 consists of 18 residues. The CDR3 spells CASSWDGTSGSSTDTQYF. The CDR3 coding sequence is TGTGCCAGCAGTTGGGACGGGACTAGCGGGAGTAGCACAGATACGCAGTATTTT.

The chain links TRBV11-2 to TRBJ1-4; D is unclear. V lost 5 bases and J 11 bases, leaving 15 bases between the germline ends. Germline V gene data show CDR1 as SGHAT and CDR2 as FQNNGV. This CDR3 has 13 amino acids. The CDR3 sequence is CASSVRMETKLFF. The CDR3 DNA reads TGTGCCAGCAGCGTGCGGATGGAGACCAAACTGTTTTTT.

This clone has just a few counts. This chain's CDR3 is CASSLSESGTAPYEQYF. The CDR3 region has the DNA TGTGCCAGCAGCTTATCAGAATCAGGGACAGCCCCCTACGAGCAGTACTTC. The genes are TRBV11-1 and TRBJ2-7, with 7 bases lining up with TRBD1. Per the germline V gene, CDR1 is SGHAT and CDR2 is FQDESV (reference sequence). This CDR3 has 17 residues. Losses at the gene ends were 2 bases for V and 2 bases for J; bases not matched to a gene: 12.

This clone has just a few counts. The chain links TRBV2 to TRBJ2-3, with TRBD1 identical over 9 bases. The V segment lost 4 bases and the J segment 1 base; nucleotides outside the gene matches: 3. The CDR3 has 15 residues. Germline CDR1 and CDR2: SNHLY and FYNNEI. CDR3 bases: TGTGCCAGCAGTGTGGGGGACAGGGGCACAGATACGCAGTATTTT. This gives the protein CASSVGDRGTDTQYF.

In its sample, this clone was seen a few times. The chain uses TRBV7-2 and TRBJ1-2; no firm D call. V was cut by 2 bases and J by 7 bases, with 29 bases left in between. Germline CDR1 reads SGHTA; CDR2 reads FQGNSA. The CDR3 sequence is 19 residues long. CDR3 amino acids: CASSLYPPGGWAGESGYTF. CDR3 in DNA: TGTGCCAGCAGCTTATACCCCCCGGGAGGGTGGGCCGGAGAGAGTGGCTACACCTTC.

The chain uses TRBV28 and TRBJ1-1; 7 bases fit TRBD1. The germline CDR1 and CDR2 sequences are MDHEN and SYDVKM. This CDR3 region has 18 residues. V lost 2 bases to trimming and J lost 5 bases; unmatched junction nucleotides: 17. The CDR3 coding sequence is TGTGCCAGCAGTTTAGGAGCAGGGGGGATTAGTGTGGGTACTGAAGCTTTCTTT. Translation: CASSLGAGGISVGTEAFF.

This chain uses TRBV10-3 with TRBJ1-2; no firm D call. Trimming removed 3 bases at V and 3 bases at J, with 8 bases between. The germline V gene has CDR1 ENHRY and CDR2 SYGVKD. This CDR3 region has 13 residues. The CDR3 nucleotides read TGTGCCATCAGTGATGAGGGCCACTATGGCTACACCTTC. Translating it yields CAISDEGHYGYTF.

This sequence joins TRBV7-6 and TRBJ2-1; 7 bases map to TRBD1. The CDR3 spans 14 residues. The V gene's germline CDR1 is SGHVS and CDR2 FNYEAQ. The ends lost 5 bases at V and 7 bases at J; junction bases unmatched: 8. Here the CDR3 reads CASSQWDSGNEQFF. The CDR3, as DNA: TGTGCCAGCAGCCAATGGGACAGCGGAAATGAGCAGTTCTTC.

This chain connects TRBV10-3 to TRBJ1-5, with 8 positions matching TRBD1. The CDR3 has 13 residues. CDR1 is ENHRY and CDR2 is SYGVKD in the germline V gene. With V trimmed by 7 bases and J by 4 bases, 3 bases remained unmatched. The CDR3 coding sequence is TGTGCCATCACAGGGGGCCTGAATCAGCCCCAGCATTTT. As protein: CAITGGLNQPQHF.

The CDR3 DNA is TGTGCCAGCAGCCTCAACAGGGGGCAGGTCACTGAAGCTTTCTTT. Its translation: CASSLNRGQVTEAFF. The chain uses TRBV14 and TRBJ1-1; 9 bases are shared with TRBD1. V gave up 4 bases and J gave up 4 bases; unmatched junction bases: 7. In germline, CDR1 is SGHDN, CDR2 FVKESK. The CDR3 has 15 residues. The complete variable domain, with remaining parts taken from reference TRBV14 and TRBJ1-1, reads EAGVTQFPSHSVIEKGQTVTLRCDPISGHDNLYWYRRVMGKEIKFLLHFVKESKQDESGMPNNRFLAERTGGTYSTLKVQPAELEDSGVYFCASSLNRGQVTEAFFGQGTRLTVV.

V and J are TRBV2 and TRBJ2-2, with D uncertain. This CDR3 is built from 14 residues. Germline CDR1 is SNHLY and CDR2 is FYNNEI. V lost 7 bases, J lost 1 base, and 10 bases lay in between. CDR3 DNA sequence: TGTGCCAGCATTGCCCAGCGGAACACCGGGGAGCTGTTTTTT. Protein product: CASIAQRNTGELFF.